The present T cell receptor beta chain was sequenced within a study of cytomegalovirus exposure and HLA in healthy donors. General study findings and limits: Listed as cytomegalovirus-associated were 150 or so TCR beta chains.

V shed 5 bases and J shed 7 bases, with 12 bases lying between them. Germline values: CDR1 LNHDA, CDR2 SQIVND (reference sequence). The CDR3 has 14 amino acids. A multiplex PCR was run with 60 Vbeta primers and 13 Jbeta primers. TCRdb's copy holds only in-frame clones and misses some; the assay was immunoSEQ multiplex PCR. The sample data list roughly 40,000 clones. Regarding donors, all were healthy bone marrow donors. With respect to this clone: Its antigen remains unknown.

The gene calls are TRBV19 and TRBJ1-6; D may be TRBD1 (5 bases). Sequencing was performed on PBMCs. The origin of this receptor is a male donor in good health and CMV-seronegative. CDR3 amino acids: CASSARVGNSPLHF. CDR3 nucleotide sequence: TGTGCCAGTAGTGCCAGGGTTGGCAATTCACCCCTCCACTTT. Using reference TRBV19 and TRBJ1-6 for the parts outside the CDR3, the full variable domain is DGGITQSPKYLFRKEGQNVTLSCEQNLNHDAMYWYRQDPGQGLRLIYYSQIVNDFQKGDIAEGYSVSREKKESFPLTVTSAQKNPTAFYLCASSARVGNSPLHFGNGTRLTVT.